This entry features one T cell receptor beta chain sequence. Its antigen is unidentified. This CDR3 region has 18 residues. Losses at the gene ends were 6 bases for V and 1 base for J; bases not matched to a gene: 14. TCRdb re-analysed the reads in MiXCR, keeping a single row per CDR3 protein. The repertoire has around 71,000 distinct CDR3 sequences, 20% to 25% of them found once; the top ten carry roughly two thirds. The sample belongs to a study of T cell repertoires in cytomegalovirus infection. Study details: Both a matching HLA type and CMV infection were indicated by public TCR beta signatures.

The chain couples TRBV12-3 or TRBV12-4 to TRBJ1-2; TRBD1 aligns across 10 bases. This TCR came from a human donor in good health (CMV status not recorded). Some clones in this sample may be carry-over from other donors' samples. The source was CD8+ T cells from cultured PBMCs, collected from culture after CMV antigen stimulation. CDR3 amino acids: CASRKGAGTGDFNYGYTF. DNA for the CDR3: TGTGCCAGCAGAAAAGGAGCTGGGACAGGGGATTTTAACTATGGCTACACCTTC.